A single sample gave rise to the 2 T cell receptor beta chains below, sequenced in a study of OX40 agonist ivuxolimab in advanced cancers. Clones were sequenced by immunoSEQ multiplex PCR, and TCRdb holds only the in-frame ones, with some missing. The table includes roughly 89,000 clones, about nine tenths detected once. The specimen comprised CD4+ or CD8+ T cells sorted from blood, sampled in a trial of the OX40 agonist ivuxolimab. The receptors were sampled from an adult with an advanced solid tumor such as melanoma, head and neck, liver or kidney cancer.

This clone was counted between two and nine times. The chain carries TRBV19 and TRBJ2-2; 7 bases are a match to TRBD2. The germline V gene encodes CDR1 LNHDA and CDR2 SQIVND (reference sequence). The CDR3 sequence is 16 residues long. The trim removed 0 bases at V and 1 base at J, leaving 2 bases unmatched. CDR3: CASSIEGGMNTGELFF. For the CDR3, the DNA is TGTGCCAGTAGTATAGAGGGAGGGATGAACACCGGGGAGCTGTTTTTT.

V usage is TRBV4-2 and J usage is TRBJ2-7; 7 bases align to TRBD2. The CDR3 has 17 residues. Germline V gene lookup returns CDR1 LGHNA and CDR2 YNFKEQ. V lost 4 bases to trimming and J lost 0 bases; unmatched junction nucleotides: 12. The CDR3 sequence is CASSLGNGGGLSYEQYF. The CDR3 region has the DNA TGTGCCAGCAGCCTCGGAAACGGGGGAGGGCTCTCCTACGAGCAGTACTTC.